This TCR beta chain came from a study of lymphopenia after photon versus proton radiotherapy. Study-level points and caveats: Survival link was tested only in deceased patients; proton benefit remains a possibility. Post-nadir TCR diversity decline inversely tracked overall survival among those who died. Post-nadir diversity loss with photons came from oligoclonal expansion, particularly CD8+ Temra cells. Proton therapy kept repertoires fairly stable, unlike photons, which gained effector/memory cells.

On this clone: Antigen unknown.

The repertoire was sequenced with immunoSEQ multiplex PCR; TCRdb's copy has only in-frame clones and lacks some. The top ten clones hold more than 15% of a sample with 50,000 to 60,000 clones, 92% of them seen once. There are 15 residues in the CDR3. Germline assignment: CDR1 SGHKS and CDR2 YYEKEE (reference sequence). V lost 4 bases and J lost 2; bases outside the gene matches: 3. The TCR comes from a woman aged 40 to 50 with cholangiocarcinoma. The rearrangement links TRBV5-5 to TRBJ2-5, with 12 nucleotides matching TRBD2. The sequences come from peripheral blood, collected from a patient treated with photon-based radiotherapy. CDR3 nucleotide sequence: TGTGCCAGCAGCACTAGCGGGAGGAGACAAGAGACCCAGTACTTC. This codes for CASSTSGRRQETQYF.